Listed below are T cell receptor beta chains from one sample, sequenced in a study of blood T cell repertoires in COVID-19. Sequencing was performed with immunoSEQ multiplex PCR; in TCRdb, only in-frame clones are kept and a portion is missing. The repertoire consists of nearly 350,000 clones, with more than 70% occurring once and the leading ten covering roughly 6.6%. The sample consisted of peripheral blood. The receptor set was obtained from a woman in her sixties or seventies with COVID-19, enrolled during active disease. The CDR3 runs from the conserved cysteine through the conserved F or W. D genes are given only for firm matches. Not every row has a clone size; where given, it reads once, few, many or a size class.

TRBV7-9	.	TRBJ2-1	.	CASSQGLGGYNEQFF	TGTGCCAGCAGCCAGGGACTGGGTGGGTACAATGAGCAGTTCTTC
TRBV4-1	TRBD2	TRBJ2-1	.	CASSQPAYSGASSYNEQFF	TGCGCCAGCAGCCAACCCGCCTATAGCGGGGCGAGCTCCTACAATGAGCAGTTCTTC
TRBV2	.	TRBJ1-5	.	CASTLNGAVNQPQHF	TGTGCCAGCACCCTAAATGGGGCAGTCAATCAGCCCCAGCATTTT
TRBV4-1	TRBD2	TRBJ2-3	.	CASSLPTSGGSSSTDTQYF	TGCGCCAGCAGCCTTCCTACTAGCGGGGGCAGTTCTAGCACAGATACGCAGTATTTT
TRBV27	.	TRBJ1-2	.	CASSLLGGIYGYTF	TGTGCCAGCAGTTTATTGGGCGGGATCTATGGCTACACCTTC
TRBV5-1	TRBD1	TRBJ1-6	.	CASRLTGGMDSPLHF	TGCGCCAGCAGGTTGACAGGGGGCATGGATTCACCCCTCCACTTT
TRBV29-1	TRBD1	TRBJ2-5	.	CSVVRGRMETQYF	TGCAGCGTTGTCAGGGGGCGGATGGAGACCCAGTACTTC
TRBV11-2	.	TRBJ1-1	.	CASSPPGSTEAFF	TGTGCCAGCAGCCCCCCCGGGAGTACTGAAGCTTTCTTT
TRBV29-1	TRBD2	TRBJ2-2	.	CSVTSANTGELFF	TGCAGCGTGACTAGCGCGAACACCGGGGAGCTGTTTTTT
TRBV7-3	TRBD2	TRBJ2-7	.	CASSLTAGGPHEQYF	TGTGCCAGCAGCTTAACGGCGGGGGGCCCCCACGAGCAGTACTTC
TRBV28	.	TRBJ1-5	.	CASSLLSGSSQPQHF	TGTGCCAGCAGTTTATTGTCAGGGTCGAGCCAGCCCCAGCATTTT
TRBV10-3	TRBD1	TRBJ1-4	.	CAISESGTGAEKLFF	TGTGCCATCAGTGAGTCGGGGACAGGGGCTGAAAAACTGTTTTTT
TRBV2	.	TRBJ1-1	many	CASTRTTGRGTEAFF	TGTGCCAGCACAAGAACAACAGGGAGGGGCACTGAAGCTTTCTTT
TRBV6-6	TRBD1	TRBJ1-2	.	CASSSGQGQGYTF	TGTGCCAGCAGTTCCGGACAGGGGCAAGGCTACACCTTC
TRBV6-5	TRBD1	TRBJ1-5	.	CASRSFGTDNQPQHF	TGTGCCAGCAGAAGTTTCGGGACAGACAATCAGCCCCAGCATTTT
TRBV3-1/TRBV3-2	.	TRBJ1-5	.	CASSQAPGSRQPQHF	TGTGCCAGCAGCCAAGCACCGGGTAGTAGACAGCCCCAGCATTTT
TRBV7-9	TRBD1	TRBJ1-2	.	CAIRSGTGGIDYGYTF	TGTGCCATCAGATCCGGGACAGGGGGGATAGACTATGGCTACACCTTC
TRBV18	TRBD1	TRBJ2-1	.	CASSPGQANEQFF	TGTGCCAGCTCACCGGGACAGGCCAATGAGCAGTTCTTC
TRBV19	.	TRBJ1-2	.	CASARGGSDYGYTF	TGTGCCAGTGCACGGGGGGGGTCGGACTATGGCTACACCTTC
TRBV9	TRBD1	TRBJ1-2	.	CASSVTGGEVHTF	TGTGCCAGCAGCGTCACAGGGGGCGAGGTTCACACCTTC
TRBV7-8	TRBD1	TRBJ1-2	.	CASSLSPGGYGYTF	TGTGCCAGCAGCCTCTCCCCAGGGGGCTATGGCTACACCTTC
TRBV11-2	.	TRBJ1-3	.	CASSPVGFAGGNTIYF	TGTGCCAGCAGCCCCGTAGGGTTTGCAGGGGGAAACACCATATATTTT
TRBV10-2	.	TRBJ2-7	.	CASAGQPSYEQYF	TGCGCCAGCGCGGGACAGCCCTCCTACGAGCAGTACTTC
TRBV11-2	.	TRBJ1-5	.	CASSPGGGSSDQPQHF	TGTGCCAGCAGCCCCGGGGGGGGGTCCAGTGATCAGCCCCAGCATTTT
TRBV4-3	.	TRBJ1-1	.	CASSQQQMNTEAFF	TGCGCCAGCAGCCAACAACAGATGAACACTGAAGCTTTCTTT